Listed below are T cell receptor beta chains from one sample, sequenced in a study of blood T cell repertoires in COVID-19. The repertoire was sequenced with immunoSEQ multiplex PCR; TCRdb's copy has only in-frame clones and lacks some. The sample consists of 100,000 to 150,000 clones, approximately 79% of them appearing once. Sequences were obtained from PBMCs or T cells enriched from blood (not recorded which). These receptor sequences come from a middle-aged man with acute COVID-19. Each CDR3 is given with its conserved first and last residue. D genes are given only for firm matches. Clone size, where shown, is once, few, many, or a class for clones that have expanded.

CASSFSEGSGNTIYF,TGTGCCAGCAGCTTTAGCGAGGGCTCTGGAAACACCATATATTTT,NA,15,TRBV7-2,TRBJ1-3,NA
CASSEQGYNEQFF,TGTGCCAGCAGTGAGCAGGGATACAATGAGCAGTTCTTC,NA,13,TRBV25-1,TRBJ2-1,NA
CAAGRGARTGELFF,TGTGCCGCCGGACGGGGGGCGAGGACCGGGGAGCTGTTTTTT,NA,14,TRBV6-7,TRBJ2-2,NA
CASSRGADTQYF,TGTGCCAGTAGTAGGGGGGCAGATACGCAGTATTTT,NA,12,TRBV19,TRBJ2-3,NA
CSASLAGAYTQYF,TGCAGTGCTAGTCTAGCGGGGGCATATACGCAGTATTTT,once,13,TRBV20-1,TRBJ2-3,TRBD2
CASSVEGSGGANVRQYF,TGTGCCAGCAGCGTAGAGGGAAGCGGGGGGGCCAATGTTAGGCAGTATTTT,NA,17,TRBV9,TRBJ2-3,TRBD2
CASSVWRTGNTEAFF,TGTGCCAGCAGCGTTTGGAGGACGGGGAACACTGAAGCTTTCTTT,NA,15,TRBV6-5,TRBJ1-1,NA
CASSYRGKEDEQYF,TGTGCCAGCAGTTACAGGGGGAAAGAAGACGAGCAGTACTTC,once,14,TRBV28,TRBJ2-7,TRBD1
CASSSQVAGNEKLFF,TGTGCCAGCAGCTCCCAGGTGGCAGGGAATGAAAAACTGTTTTTT,NA,15,TRBV11-2,TRBJ1-4,NA
CASSSIDSNQPQHF,TGTGCCAGCAGCTCCATAGATAGCAATCAGCCCCAGCATTTT,NA,14,TRBV7-9,TRBJ1-5,NA
CAIRTGRNTEAFF,TGTGCCATCAGGACAGGGCGGAACACTGAAGCTTTCTTT,NA,13,TRBV10-3,TRBJ1-1,TRBD1
CSVEGQISYNEQFF,TGCAGCGTTGAAGGGCAGATCTCCTACAATGAGCAGTTCTTC,NA,14,TRBV29-1,TRBJ2-1,NA
CASSIDAGISNQPQHF,TGTGCCAGTAGTATAGACGCAGGGATTAGCAATCAGCCCCAGCATTTT,NA,16,TRBV19,TRBJ1-5,NA
CASSEIAGVTDTQYF,TGTGCCAGCAGTGAGATAGCGGGAGTAACAGATACGCAGTATTTT,NA,15,TRBV6-1,TRBJ2-3,TRBD2
CASSADRDDGELFF,TGTGCCAGCAGCGCCGACAGGGATGACGGGGAGCTGTTTTTT,NA,14,TRBV11-3,TRBJ2-2,TRBD1
CASSFQTGTEAFF,TGTGCCAGCAGCTTCCAGACAGGCACTGAAGCTTTCTTT,NA,13,TRBV13,TRBJ1-1,NA
CASRGTATFYGYTF,TGTGCCAGCAGAGGGACAGCCACCTTCTATGGCTACACCTTC,NA,14,TRBV27,TRBJ1-2,TRBD1
CASSNRGGMSSYEQYF,TGTGCCAGCAGCAACCGAGGGGGTATGAGCTCCTACGAGCAGTACTTC,NA,16,TRBV3-1/TRBV3-2,TRBJ2-7,NA
CASSPGLASVLF,TGTGCCAGCTCACCGGGACTAGCCTCCGTCCTCTTC,NA,12,TRBV18,TRBJ2-1,TRBD2
CASSPLADANYGYTF,TGTGCCAGCTCACCCTTAGCAGATGCTAACTATGGCTACACCTTC,NA,15,TRBV18,TRBJ1-2,NA
CASSRQAVNTEAFF,TGTGCCAGCAGTCGACAGGCCGTGAACACTGAAGCTTTCTTT,once,14,TRBV27,TRBJ1-1,NA
CASSSRGGGGGELFF,TGTGCCAGCAGCTCCCGCGGGGGGGGAGGCGGGGAGCTGTTTTTT,NA,15,TRBV11-3,TRBJ2-2,TRBD2
CASSYRSWGGGEAFF,TGTGCCAGCAGTTATAGGAGCTGGGGAGGAGGTGAAGCTTTCTTT,NA,15,TRBV27,TRBJ1-1,NA
CASSVWTSGNNEQFF,TGTGCCAGCAGTGTTTGGACTAGCGGAAACAATGAGCAGTTCTTC,NA,15,TRBV27,TRBJ2-1,TRBD2
CASSTLAGDSGELFF,TGTGCCAGCAGTACCCTAGCGGGAGATTCCGGGGAGCTGTTTTTT,few,15,TRBV2,TRBJ2-2,TRBD2
CASPAEATYSGELFF,TGTGCCAGCCCGGCTGAGGCTACTTACTCCGGGGAGCTGTTTTTT,NA,15,TRBV7-8,TRBJ2-2,NA
CATSELWTGYEQYF,TGTGCCACCAGTGAATTGTGGACAGGGTACGAGCAGTACTTC,few,14,TRBV24-1,TRBJ2-7,TRBD1
CASRTSGIQETQYF,TGCGCCAGCAGGACTAGCGGGATCCAAGAGACCCAGTACTTC,NA,14,TRBV5-1,TRBJ2-5,TRBD2
CAISEGTGGYSNQPQHF,TGTGCCATCAGTGAGGGGACAGGAGGCTATAGCAATCAGCCCCAGCATTTT,many,17,TRBV10-3,TRBJ1-5,TRBD1
CASTRTGSSYEQYF,TGTGCCAGCACTAGGACGGGGAGCTCCTACGAGCAGTACTTC,NA,14,TRBV28,TRBJ2-7,NA
CASSDPRGSQETQYF,TGTGCCAGCAGTGATCCCCGGGGAAGCCAAGAGACCCAGTACTTC,NA,15,TRBV25-1,TRBJ2-5,NA
CASSYSGQGIGLNQPQHF,TGTGCCAGCAGTTACTCGGGACAGGGGATTGGCCTGAATCAGCCCCAGCATTTT,NA,18,TRBV6-2/TRBV6-3,TRBJ1-5,TRBD1
CASSLDRGAQSYNEQFF,TGTGCCAGCAGCTTAGATCGGGGAGCCCAATCCTACAATGAGCAGTTCTTC,few,17,TRBV11-3,TRBJ2-1,NA
CASREGTGGSPLHF,TGTGCCAGCAGGGAAGGGACAGGGGGATCACCCCTCCACTTT,NA,14,TRBV27,TRBJ1-6,TRBD1
CASPGTGLADTQYF,TGTGCCAGCCCCGGGACAGGGTTGGCAGATACGCAGTATTTT,NA,14,TRBV2,TRBJ2-3,TRBD1
CASSSGTAKGQYF,TGTGCCAGCAGTTCCGGGACAGCCAAGGGGCAGTACTTC,NA,13,TRBV6-5,TRBJ2-7,TRBD1
CASKGTAPDSNQPQHF,TGTGCCAGTAAGGGGACAGCACCAGATAGCAATCAGCCCCAGCATTTT,NA,16,TRBV19,TRBJ1-5,TRBD1
CASSSGLPTGELFF,TGTGCCAGCAGCTCCGGACTCCCCACCGGGGAGCTGTTTTTT,once,14,TRBV6-5,TRBJ2-2,NA
CASSRDRVRTGELFF,TGTGCCAGCAGCAGGGACAGGGTGAGAACCGGGGAGCTGTTTTTT,NA,15,TRBV6-2/TRBV6-3,TRBJ2-2,TRBD1
CASSLGSNYGYTF,TGCGCCAGCAGCTTGGGCAGTAACTATGGCTACACCTTC,NA,13,TRBV5-1,TRBJ1-2,NA
CASSRDSQGETQYF,TGTGCCAGCAGCCGGGACAGCCAAGGGGAGACCCAGTACTTC,NA,14,TRBV7-9,TRBJ2-5,TRBD1
CASSPGGAGYYGYTF,TGTGCCAGCAGCCCTGGGGGGGCCGGGTACTATGGCTACACCTTC,NA,15,TRBV3-1/TRBV3-2,TRBJ1-2,NA
CASSRDNHEAFF,TGTGCCAGCAGCCGGGACAACCATGAAGCTTTCTTT,NA,12,TRBV3-1/TRBV3-2,TRBJ1-1,NA
CASSEKAGRIHEQYF,TGTGCCAGCAGTGAAAAAGCAGGGAGGATCCACGAGCAGTACTTC,NA,15,TRBV6-1,TRBJ2-7,NA
CASSSDRGNSDEQYF,TGTGCCAGCAGCTCTGACAGGGGTAATTCTGACGAGCAGTACTTC,NA,15,TRBV5-4,TRBJ2-7,TRBD1
CAWSPKGIEAFF,TGTGCCTGGAGTCCAAAGGGGATTGAAGCTTTCTTT,NA,12,TRBV30,TRBJ1-1,NA
CASSLEGSGYTF,TGTGCCAGCAGTTTGGAGGGGAGCGGCTACACCTTC,NA,12,TRBV12-3/TRBV12-4,TRBJ1-2,NA
CASSPRDSYGYTF,TGTGCCAGCAGCCCCAGGGATTCCTATGGCTACACCTTC,NA,13,TRBV3-1/TRBV3-2,TRBJ1-2,NA
CASRGFLGHPDGYTF,TGTGCCAGCAGGGGGTTTTTGGGACACCCCGATGGCTACACCTTC,NA,15,TRBV11-2,TRBJ1-2,NA
CATYRNTGELFF,TGCGCCACCTACAGGAACACCGGGGAGCTGTTTTTT,once,12,TRBV5-1,TRBJ2-2,NA
CASSGGPANTGELFF,TGTGCCAGCAGTGGGGGGCCTGCGAACACCGGGGAGCTGTTTTTT,NA,15,TRBV2,TRBJ2-2,NA
CASSLAESIWNSPLHF,TGTGCCAGCAGCTTAGCGGAGTCAATATGGAATTCACCCCTCCACTTT,NA,16,TRBV7-9,TRBJ1-6,NA
CASSRGGSHNQPQHF,TGTGCCAGCTCCCGGGGTGGCAGCCACAATCAGCCCCAGCATTTT,NA,15,TRBV3-1/TRBV3-2,TRBJ1-5,NA
CASILGLGGPGEQFF,TGTGCCAGCATTCTCGGACTAGGGGGGCCAGGAGAGCAGTTCTTC,NA,15,TRBV6-5,TRBJ2-1,NA
CASSVLGGSGNQPQHF,TGTGCCAGCAGTGTCCTGGGGGGGTCGGGCAATCAGCCCCAGCATTTT,NA,16,TRBV2,TRBJ1-5,NA
CAPWDRPNYGYTF,TGTGCCCCTTGGGACAGACCTAACTATGGCTACACCTTC,NA,13,TRBV19,TRBJ1-2,TRBD1
CASSFRDRNTEAFF,TGTGCCAGCAGCTTCAGGGATCGAAACACTGAAGCTTTCTTT,NA,14,TRBV7-2,TRBJ1-1,NA
CASSLSGSGLVDTQYF,TGTGCCAGCAGTCTTAGCGGGAGTGGACTGGTGGATACGCAGTATTTT,NA,16,TRBV28,TRBJ2-3,TRBD2
CASCLAAYNEQFF,TGTGCCAGTTGCCTAGCGGCTTACAATGAGCAGTTCTTC,NA,13,TRBV7-2,TRBJ2-1,TRBD2